The 18 T cell receptor beta chains in this list originate from one sample, sequenced in a study of blood T cell repertoires in COVID-19. Profiling relied on immunoSEQ multiplex PCR, and the TCRdb table lists in-frame clones only, not all of them. The table lists some 200,000 clones, around four fifths of them singletons. Specimen: peripheral blood. The source of these receptors is an elderly woman with active or convalescent COVID-19.

The chain employs TRBV5-1 and TRBJ2-3; 11 bases are shared with TRBD2. The V segment lost 2 bases and the J segment 6 bases; nucleotides outside the gene matches: 8. This CDR3 is 16 amino acids long. Germline CDR1 and CDR2: SGHRS and YFSETQ. CDR3 in amino acids: CASSFLTSGEGDTQYF. The CDR3 DNA follows: TGCGCCAGCAGCTTCCTGACTAGCGGGGAAGGGGATACGCAGTATTTT.

Points on this clone: The same CDR3 is also encoded by other DNA sequences in this sample. The genes are TRBV5-1 and TRBJ2-2; 10 bases fit TRBD2. The length of the CDR3 is 17 residues. Trimming removed 0 bases from V and 0 bases from J; junction bases left unmatched: 2. Germline CDR1 reads SGHRS; CDR2 reads YFSETQ. The CDR3 here is CASSLDLAGANTGELFF. The CDR3 nucleotides are TGCGCCAGCAGCTTGGACCTAGCGGGGGCGAACACCGGGGAGCTGTTTTTT.

As regards this clone: Additional DNA sequences in this sample encode the identical CDR3. The V call is TRBV9, the J call TRBJ2-1, with TRBD2 matching over 12 bases. CDR1 SGDLS and CDR2 YYNGEE come from the germline V gene. The CDR3 is made up of 15 amino acids. V shed 2 bases, J shed 7 bases, and the junction held 4 bases outside the gene matches. In DNA form, the CDR3 reads TGTGCCAGCAGCGTGCTAGCGGGAGGGTGGAATGAGCAGTTCTTC. This translates into CASSVLAGGWNEQFF.

The chain recombines TRBV5-4 with TRBJ2-7; 8 bases line up with TRBD1. CDR1 and CDR2 (germline): SGHNT, YYREEE (reference sequence). The CDR3 totals 14 residues. The V gene end was trimmed by 4 bases and the J gene end by 3 bases; junction bases not matched to a gene: 6. CDR3 in amino acids: CASSLGQEFYEQYF. Written as DNA, the CDR3 is TGTGCCAGCAGCCTGGGACAGGAGTTCTACGAGCAGTACTTC. Variable domain in full (rest from reference TRBV5-4 and TRBJ2-7): ETGVTQSPTHLIKTRGQQVTLRCSSQSGHNTVSWYQQALGQGPQFIFQYYREEENGRGNFPPRFSGLQFPNYSSELNVNALELDDSALYLCASSLGQEFYEQYFGPGTRLTVT.

The chain couples TRBV5-6 to TRBJ1-1; the D gene is possibly TRBD1 (5 bases). V lost 1 base and J 6 bases, leaving 13 bases between the germline ends. The germline V gene encodes CDR1 SGHDT and CDR2 YYEEEE. This CDR3 is built from 14 residues. The CDR3 spells CASSLPGPYSEAFF. DNA of the CDR3: TGTGCCAGCAGCTTGCCAGGGCCCTATTCTGAAGCTTTCTTT.

The DNA for the CDR3 is TGTGCCAGCAGTCCCTATCGGACAGATAACACTGAAGCTTTCTTT. Its protein is CASSPYRTDNTEAFF. The chain couples TRBV27 to TRBJ1-1; TRBD1 might be the D (6 bases). Trimming cost V 5 bases and J 2 bases, with 15 bases left between them. The germline V gene has CDR1 MNHEY and CDR2 SMNVEV (reference sequence). There are 15 residues in the CDR3.

The V call is TRBV11-2, the J call TRBJ2-7; 8 positions match TRBD2. The CDR3 length is 14 residues. The V gene end was trimmed by 4 bases and the J gene end by 4 bases; junction bases not matched to a gene: 6. Germline V gene data show CDR1 as SGHAT and CDR2 as FQNNGV. For the CDR3, the DNA is TGTGCCAGCAGCTCTTTAGCGGGAACGTACGAGCAGTACTTC. As protein: CASSSLAGTYEQYF.

The genes are TRBV7-9 and TRBJ2-5; D might be TRBD2 (5 bases). This CDR3 is 13 amino acids long. Germline CDR1 and CDR2: SEHNR and FQNEAQ (reference sequence). Trimming left V 5 bases short and J 5 bases short, with 12 bases between. The CDR3 spells CASSPSGSETQYF. The CDR3 DNA follows: TGTGCCAGCAGCCCGTCGGGGAGTGAGACCCAGTACTTC.

The genes are TRBV7-8 and TRBJ2-1; D perhaps matches TRBD2 (6 bases). CDR1 and CDR2 from the germline V gene are SGHVS and FQNEAQ. Trimming took 5 bases from V and 9 from J, leaving 17 bases between them. The CDR3 covers 14 residues. The CDR3 sequence is CASSPDPGGAEQFF. Written as DNA, the CDR3 is TGTGCCAGCAGCCCAGACCCGGGCGGGGCTGAGCAGTTCTTC.

The sample holds a few counts of this clone. The rearrangement links TRBV7-9 to TRBJ1-1, with D unresolved. Per germline, CDR1 SEHNR and CDR2 FQNEAQ (reference sequence). CDR3 length: 14 amino acids. The V gene lost 3 bases and the J gene lost 1 base, with 9 bases spanning the gap. The CDR3 sequence is CASSLVGGNTEAFF. CDR3 DNA: TGTGCCAGCAGCTTGGTGGGAGGGAACACTGAAGCTTTCTTT.

The chain carries TRBV9 and TRBJ2-1; 13 nucleotides match TRBD2. V was pared by 3 bases and J by 3 bases, with 6 bases of the junction left unmatched. From germline, CDR1 is SGDLS and CDR2 YYNGEE. The CDR3 is made up of 17 amino acids. CDR3 coding DNA: TGTGCCAGCAGCGCTAAGGGACTAGCGGGACACTACAATGAGCAGTTCTTC. Translated: CASSAKGLAGHYNEQFF.

V is TRBV28 and J is TRBJ1-2; a weak D match, TRBD1 (6 bases). This CDR3 region has 13 residues. The germline CDR1 and CDR2 sequences are MDHEN and SYDVKM. V was trimmed by 6 bases and J by 5 bases, leaving 13 bases between them. The CDR3 spells CASSPRQVYGYTF. The CDR3 DNA reads TGTGCCAGCAGCCCTCGACAGGTATATGGCTACACCTTC.

The rearrangement joins TRBV6-6 to TRBJ1-2; 7 bases align to TRBD1. Losses at the gene ends were 8 bases for V and 2 bases for J; bases not matched to a gene: 8. Germline values: CDR1 MNHNY, CDR2 SVGAGI (reference sequence). This CDR3 spans 14 amino acids. The CDR3 loop is CASGRSTGNYGYTF. The CDR3, as DNA: TGTGCCAGCGGCAGATCGACAGGGAACTATGGCTACACCTTC.

The chain uses TRBV11-1 and TRBJ2-2, with D possibly TRBD2 on 5 matching bases. Trimming stripped 0 bases from V and 3 bases from J, with 14 bases between. The germline V gene encodes CDR1 SGHAT and CDR2 FQDESV (reference sequence). This CDR3 spans 17 amino acids. Here the CDR3 reads CASSLARAARDTGELFF. The CDR3 DNA is TGTGCCAGCAGCTTAGCGAGGGCCGCGAGGGACACCGGGGAGCTGTTTTTT. The full variable domain, with the rest looked up from reference TRBV11-1 and TRBJ2-2, is EAEVAQSPRYKITEKSQAVAFWCDPISGHATLYWYRQILGQGPELLVQFQDESVVDDSQLPKDRFSAERLKGVDSTLKIQPAELGDSAMYLCASSLARAARDTGELFFGEGSRLTVL.

The rearrangement links TRBV7-9 to TRBJ2-6, with 8 bases that match TRBD1. The CDR3 spans 18 residues. Germline V CDR1 and CDR2: SEHNR, FQNEAQ (reference sequence). Losses at the gene ends were 4 bases for V and 0 bases for J; bases not matched to a gene: 8. Here the CDR3 DNA reads TGTGCCAGCAGCTCTGGACAGGGCCAATTCTCTGGGGCCAACGTCCTGACTTTC. Protein sequence: CASSSGQGQFSGANVLTF.

This chain links TRBV30 with TRBJ2-5; the D gene is possibly TRBD1 (7 bases). The CDR3 extends over 13 amino acids. In germline, CDR1 is GTSNPN, CDR2 SVGIG (reference sequence). V gave up 8 bases and J gave up 8 bases, with 21 bases separating them. The CDR3 nucleotides read TGTGCCGTAGCAGGGGGGCCAGTTGTAACCCAGTACTTC. Translated: CAVAGGPVVTQYF.

This chain connects TRBV6-2 or TRBV6-3 to TRBJ2-3; possibly TRBD2 for D (6 bases). The V end lost 5 bases, the J end lost 3 bases, and 12 bases lay between the germline ends. The CDR3 sequence is 14 residues long. CDR1 is MNHEY and CDR2 is SVGEGT in the germline V gene. CDR3 bases: TGTGCCAGCAGTAACCGGGACTTGACAGATACGCAGTATTTT. It specifies CASSNRDLTDTQYF.

This chain links TRBV7-2 with TRBJ2-5; D might be TRBD1 (6 bases). V was shortened by 2 bases and J by 2 bases, with 12 bases between the two germline ends. Germline V lookup: CDR1 SGHTA, CDR2 FQGNSA. The CDR3 covers 15 residues. The chain's CDR3 is CASSLTRGGQETQYF. Here the CDR3 DNA reads TGTGCCAGCAGCTTAACCAGGGGTGGTCAAGAGACCCAGTACTTC.